Listed below are T cell receptor beta chains from one sample, sequenced in a study of blood T cell repertoires in COVID-19. TCRdb's table, derived via immunoSEQ multiplex PCR, lists solely in-frame clones and lacks some. The top ten clones hold over 2% of a sample with 110,000 or so clones, approximately 88% of them seen once. Sample: peripheral blood. These TCRs come from a human donor in a cohort sampled during active COVID-19. Both conserved end residues are part of each CDR3. The order of the fields is J gene, V gene, clone size, D gene, CDR3 protein, CDR3 DNA. A D gene is named only where the DNA matches it firmly. Some rows mark clone size as missing; the rest say once, few, many or name a class of expanded clone.

TRBJ2-7 | TRBV4-1 | . | TRBD1 | CASSQDRTGNPYEQYF | TGCGCCAGCAGCCAAGACCGGACAGGGAATCCCTACGAGCAGTACTTC
TRBJ1-2 | TRBV6-5 | few | TRBD1 | CASSRQGLGYTF | TGTGCCAGCAGCCGACAGGGTCTTGGCTACACCTTC
TRBJ2-1 | TRBV7-3 | . | TRBD2 | CASSPLSGGDLEQFF | TGTGCCAGCAGCCCCCTTAGCGGGGGGGACCTCGAGCAGTTCTTC
TRBJ2-5 | TRBV5-6 | . | . | CASSLGTTQETQYF | TGTGCCAGCAGCTTGGGGACTACCCAAGAGACCCAGTACTTC
TRBJ2-3 | TRBV29-1 | . | TRBD1 | CSLKQGRGTDTQYF | TGCAGCTTAAAACAGGGGAGAGGAACAGATACGCAGTATTTT
TRBJ1-5 | TRBV9 | few | TRBD1 | CASSVEGQLHGPQHF | TGTGCCAGCAGCGTAGAGGGACAGCTCCATGGGCCCCAGCATTTT
TRBJ1-1 | TRBV28 | . | . | CASSSPWTVENTEAFF | TGTGCCAGCAGCTCGCCTTGGACAGTGGAGAACACTGAAGCTTTCTTT
TRBJ1-6 | TRBV28 | . | . | CASTLRARASPLHF | TGTGCCAGCACTCTCAGGGCTAGAGCGTCACCCCTCCACTTT
TRBJ2-7 | TRBV5-1 | . | . | CASSFGTIYEQYF | TGCGCCAGCAGCTTCGGTACGATTTACGAGCAGTACTTC
TRBJ2-7 | TRBV7-2 | once | . | CASSPLSGFLGEQYF | TGTGCCAGCAGCCCCCTCAGCGGCTTCTTGGGAGAGCAGTACTTC
TRBJ1-2 | TRBV5-1 | . | TRBD1 | CASSSRTGGAYYGYTF | TGCGCCAGCAGCTCTCGGACAGGGGGCGCATACTATGGCTACACCTTC
TRBJ2-2 | TRBV7-9 | . | TRBD2 | CASSNDREPTSGGLAGELFF | TGTGCCAGCAGCAACGACAGGGAGCCCACTAGCGGGGGGTTGGCCGGGGAGCTGTTTTTT
TRBJ2-3 | TRBV6-6 | . | . | CASSYQSAMTDTQYF | TGTGCCAGCAGCTACCAATCCGCTATGACAGATACGCAGTATTTT
TRBJ1-1 | TRBV6-1 | . | . | CASSEMAGGYTEAFF | TGTGCCAGCAGTGAAATGGCGGGGGGGTACACTGAAGCTTTCTTT
TRBJ2-3 | TRBV5-6 | . | . | CASSLGGLNWDTQYF | TGTGCCAGCAGCTTGGGAGGACTAAATTGGGATACGCAGTATTTT
TRBJ2-7 | TRBV11-3 | . | . | CASSLGPGNHEQYF | TGTGCCAGCAGCTTAGGCCCGGGGAACCACGAGCAGTACTTC
TRBJ1-3 | TRBV5-4 | . | . | CASSMGTAGGGNTIYF | TGTGCCAGCAGCATGGGGACGGCCGGGGGAGGAAACACCATATATTTT
TRBJ1-2 | TRBV19 | . | . | CASSRRTATGGYTF | TGTGCCAGTAGTCGCCGGACAGCCACGGGAGGCTACACCTTC
TRBJ2-2 | TRBV6-2/TRBV6-3 | . | TRBD2 | CASSYSGAVAGELDGELFF | TGTGCCAGCAGTTACTCAGGCGCTGTAGCGGGAGAACTGGACGGGGAGCTGTTTTTT
TRBJ1-6 | TRBV6-5 | . | . | CASSYRSGTYNSPLHF | TGTGCCAGCAGTTACCGGTCAGGGACCTATAATTCACCCCTCCACTTT
TRBJ1-6 | TRBV9 | . | . | CASMAGSGDPFSPLHF | TGTGCCAGCATGGCGGGCAGCGGGGATCCCTTTTCACCCCTCCACTTT
TRBJ2-1 | TRBV2 | . | TRBD2 | CAGRLAEYNEQFF | TGTGCCGGCCGACTAGCGGAATACAATGAGCAGTTCTTC
TRBJ1-2 | TRBV6-5 | . | . | CASSIGAASFYGYTF | TGTGCCAGCTCGATAGGGGCAGCTTCCTTCTATGGCTACACCTTC
TRBJ2-4 | TRBV7-9 | . | . | CASSQYTGTKNIQYF | TGTGCCAGCAGCCAATATACAGGGACCAAAAACATTCAGTACTTC
TRBJ2-3 | TRBV19 | . | TRBD1 | CASTRTGGTDTQYF | TGTGCCAGTACCAGGACAGGGGGAACAGATACGCAGTATTTT
TRBJ1-3 | TRBV7-2 | once | . | CASSFGGSGNTIYF | TGTGCCAGCAGCTTCGGGGGTTCTGGAAACACCATATATTTT
TRBJ2-4 | TRBV19 | once | . | CASSNPVGAGKNIQYF | TGTGCCAGTAGTAACCCTGTGGGAGCGGGCAAAAACATTCAGTACTTC
TRBJ2-2 | TRBV6-5 | once | TRBD2 | CASTGGTNTGELFF | TGTGCCAGCACGGGGGGGACGAACACCGGGGAGCTGTTTTTT
TRBJ2-4 | TRBV7-2 | . | TRBD2 | CASSLAGGTIGKNIQYF | TGTGCCAGCAGTTTAGCGGGAGGAACCATCGGCAAAAACATTCAGTACTTC
TRBJ1-6 | TRBV6-5 | . | . | CASSYTETVNNSPLHF | TGTGCCAGCAGTTACACTGAGACAGTGAATAATTCACCCCTCCACTTT
TRBJ1-1 | TRBV21-1 | . | . | CASSKERGLGAGTEAFF | TGTGCCAGCAGCAAAGAAAGGGGGCTGGGAGCGGGCACTGAAGCTTTCTTT
TRBJ1-5 | TRBV6-4 | . | . | CASSEGAEHF | TGTGCCAGCAGTGAGGGGGCTGAACATTTT
TRBJ2-1 | TRBV2 | . | TRBD1 | CASCTDRGGYNEQFF | TGTGCCAGCTGTACAGACAGGGGAGGATACAATGAGCAGTTCTTC
TRBJ1-1 | TRBV5-4 | . | . | CASSLDTGNTEAFF | TGTGCCAGCAGCTTGGACACGGGGAACACTGAAGCTTTCTTT
TRBJ2-1 | TRBV29-1 | . | . | CSVEEGLAWNEQFF | TGCAGCGTTGAAGAGGGTCTAGCGTGGAATGAGCAGTTCTTC
TRBJ2-1 | TRBV7-8 | . | . | CASSLSGALYNEQFF | TGTGCCAGCAGCTTATCAGGGGCCCTCTACAATGAGCAGTTCTTC
TRBJ1-4 | TRBV29-1 | . | TRBD1 | CSASSGQGLVNEKLFF | TGCAGCGCTTCGTCGGGACAGGGTTTAGTTAATGAAAAACTGTTTTTT
TRBJ1-2 | TRBV2 | . | . | CASRVGAYGYTF | TGTGCCAGCAGGGTTGGGGCATATGGCTACACCTTC
TRBJ2-3 | TRBV3-1/TRBV3-2 | . | . | CASSHHTDTQYF | TGTGCCAGCAGCCATCACACAGATACGCAGTATTTT
TRBJ2-7 | TRBV5-4 | . | TRBD1 | CASSKGQGAWEQYF | TGTGCCAGCAGCAAGGGACAGGGGGCGTGGGAGCAGTACTTC
TRBJ2-7 | TRBV19 | . | . | CASSVRDTLYEQYF | TGTGCCAGTAGTGTCCGGGACACCCTATACGAGCAGTACTTC
TRBJ1-6 | TRBV5-1 | . | TRBD1 | CASRATRTGVSSYNSPLHF | TGCGCCAGCAGGGCTACAAGGACAGGCGTCTCCAGCTATAATTCACCCCTCCACTTT
TRBJ2-3 | TRBV12-5 | once | . | CASGPRGFELTQYF | TGTGCTAGTGGCCCGCGGGGTTTCGAACTTACGCAGTATTTT
TRBJ2-1 | TRBV5-6 | . | . | CARTRSEGPSHYNEQFF | TGTGCCAGGACCCGATCGGAGGGTCCGAGTCACTACAATGAGCAGTTCTTC